One sample yielded the 28 T cell receptor beta chains listed below, sequenced in a study of blood T cell repertoires in COVID-19. Sequencing used immunoSEQ multiplex PCR; TCRdb keeps in-frame clones, though not all of them. The sample holds hundreds of thousands of clones; about 91% are singletons and the top ten take around 13%. The sequencing input was peripheral blood. The receptors shown here come from an older woman with acute or convalescent COVID-19.

The chain uses TRBV9 and TRBJ1-2; D uncertain. There are 14 residues in the CDR3. The V gene's germline CDR1 is SGDLS and CDR2 YYNGEE. Trimming removed 6 bases at V and 1 base at J, with 13 bases between. CDR3 bases: TGTGCCAGCACGAAAAACGGTAATAACTATGGCTACACCTTC. It codes for CASTKNGNNYGYTF.

The chain links TRBV7-9 to TRBJ1-5; TRBD1 matches 8 bases. Germline loops: CDR1 SEHNR, CDR2 FQNEAQ (reference sequence). V shed 5 bases and J 6 bases; nucleotides not matched to a gene: 12. CDR3 length: 16 amino acids. The CDR3 sequence is CASSPDRVSLRQPQHF. The CDR3 DNA is TGTGCCAGCAGCCCGGACAGGGTCTCACTGCGTCAGCCCCAGCATTTT.

The chain recombines TRBV5-5 with TRBJ2-4; 7 bases are a match to TRBD1. V lost 0 bases to trimming and J lost 0 bases; unmatched junction nucleotides: 3. CDR3 length equals 16 residues. The germline V gene encodes CDR1 SGHKS and CDR2 YYEKEE (reference sequence). The CDR3: CASSLEGALAKNIQYF. The CDR3 DNA reads as TGTGCCAGCAGCTTGGAGGGGGCTCTAGCCAAAAACATTCAGTACTTC.

J is TRBJ2-1 and V is TRBV7-9; 9 bases line up with TRBD1. The trim removed 3 bases at V and 0 bases at J, leaving 6 bases unmatched. The CDR3 totals 17 residues. Germline CDR1 reads SEHNR; CDR2 reads FQNEAQ (reference sequence). In nucleotides, the CDR3 is TGTGCCAGCAGCTTCGTGGGACAGGGACGCTCCTACAATGAGCAGTTCTTC. This encodes CASSFVGQGRSYNEQFF.

The V call is TRBV7-2, the J call TRBJ2-2; D is perhaps TRBD2 (6 bases). The ends were cut back, 1 base at V and 4 bases at J, with 13 bases in the middle. Germline V gives CDR1 SGHTA, CDR2 FQGNSA. This CDR3 has 16 amino acids. The CDR3 region has the DNA TGTGCCAGCAGCTTAGGAGTCGCGGGACTCACCGGGGAGCTGTTTTTT. Protein product: CASSLGVAGLTGELFF.

This rearrangement joins TRBV19 to TRBJ2-7; 7 bases line up with TRBD1. Germline CDR1 and CDR2: LNHDA and SQIVND (reference sequence). The CDR3 consists of 15 residues. Unmatched junction bases numbered 10, after V lost 7 bases and J lost 1 base. DNA of the CDR3: TGTGCCAGTACCCCCGGGACAGTGCCTTCCTACGAGCAGTACTTC. Translation gives CASTPGTVPSYEQYF.

This clone was observed a single time. The chain has TRBV9 and TRBJ2-3; TRBD2 agrees at 7 bases. Trimming took 2 bases from V and 0 from J; bases not matched to a gene: 18. The CDR3 length is 20 residues. CDR1 is SGDLS and CDR2 is YYNGEE in the germline V gene. The chain's CDR3 is CASSVRPLARNPISTDTQYF. The CDR3 DNA is TGTGCCAGCAGCGTTAGACCACTAGCGAGGAACCCAATTAGCACAGATACGCAGTATTTT.

This clone occurred once. This chain connects TRBV28 to TRBJ1-5; the D is unclear. Germline assignment: CDR1 MDHEN and CDR2 SYDVKM. The CDR3 is made up of 13 amino acids. Deletions cut 7 bases from V and 2 bases from J, with 9 bases between. The CDR3 reads CASNSRGNQPQHF. CDR3 nucleotides: TGTGCCAGCAATTCCCGGGGCAATCAGCCCCAGCATTTT.

V and J are TRBV9 and TRBJ1-4; D unresolved. Per germline, CDR1 SGDLS and CDR2 YYNGEE. The CDR3 totals 14 residues. V was shortened by 3 bases and J by 6 bases, with 12 bases between the two germline ends. For the CDR3, the DNA is TGTGCCAGCAGCGCACAAGGGCGGGATGAAAAACTGTTTTTT. Encoded protein: CASSAQGRDEKLFF.

V and J are TRBV4-2 and TRBJ1-6, with 8 bases matching TRBD1. CDR1 is LGHNA and CDR2 is YNFKEQ in the germline V gene. The trim removed 3 bases at V and 7 bases at J, leaving 5 bases unmatched. The CDR3 runs to 15 residues. CDR3 DNA: TGTGCCAGCAGCCATGACAGGGGCGCAAATTCACCCCTCCACTTT. It codes for CASSHDRGANSPLHF.

A remark on this clone: At one of its ends the junction is not consistent with the germline gene, which may arise from a read error. The chain links TRBV4-3 to TRBJ2-1, with 8 bases that match TRBD1. The CDR3 runs to 15 residues. Germline V gene lookup returns CDR1 LGHNA and CDR2 YSLEER. CDR3 sequence (DNA): TGCGCCAGCAGGAGGTCCCAGGGGGCCTACGATGAGCAGTTCTTC. It translates to CASRRSQGAYDEQFF.

A word on this clone: Distinct nucleotide sequences in the sample also encode this CDR3. The V gene is TRBV7-3, the J gene TRBJ1-2; 11 bases agree with TRBD1. Germline V gives CDR1 SGHTA, CDR2 FQGTGA. With 5 bases clipped from V and 4 bases from J, the junction kept 3 bases outside the gene matches. This CDR3 has 14 residues. The CDR3 spells CASSPGQGVYGYTF. CDR3 bases: TGTGCCAGCAGCCCGGGACAGGGGGTCTATGGCTACACCTTC. Combining the CDR3 with reference TRBV7-3 and TRBJ1-2 gives the whole variable domain GAGVSQTPSNKVTEKGKYVELRCDPISGHTALYWYRQSLGQGPEFLIYFQGTGAADDSGLPNDRFFAVRPEGSVSTLKIQRTERGDSAVYLCASSPGQGVYGYTFGSGTRLTVV.

The gene calls are TRBV6-2 or TRBV6-3 and TRBJ2-4, with D maybe TRBD2 (6 bases). Trimming removed 6 bases from V and 0 bases from J, with 15 bases in between. Germline-derived CDR1 and CDR2 are MNHEY and SVGEGT. This CDR3 has 16 amino acids. The CDR3 loop is CASSPSGLLAKNIQYF. CDR3 sequence (DNA): TGTGCCAGCAGCCCATCGGGACTTCTAGCCAAAAACATTCAGTACTTC.

The rearrangement links TRBV28 to TRBJ1-1, with TRBD1 matching over 8 bases. The germline gives CDR1 MDHEN, CDR2 SYDVKM. J gave up 3 bases and V 5 bases, and 8 bases lay outside the gene matches. The CDR3 has 15 residues. CDR3 coding DNA: TGTGCCAGCAGTAGTACAGGGGGTGCCCACACTGAAGCTTTCTTT. Its translation is CASSSTGGAHTEAFF.

The chain recombines TRBV7-3 with TRBJ2-1; 9 bases agree with TRBD1. The CDR3 consists of 13 residues. Losses at the gene ends were 9 bases for V and 5 bases for J; bases not matched to a gene: 5. CDR1 is SGHTA, CDR2 FQGTGA, per germline. This CDR3 is CASNRDRDNEQFF. The CDR3 DNA reads TGTGCCAGTAACCGGGACAGGGACAATGAGCAGTTCTTC.

This chain connects TRBV27 to TRBJ2-5, with 8 bases that match TRBD1. V dropped 2 bases and J dropped 4; count of bases not matched to a gene: 9. This CDR3 region has 16 residues. CDR1 and CDR2 (germline): MNHEY, SMNVEV (reference sequence). The DNA for the CDR3 is TGTGCCAGCAGTTTAAATATAGGACAGGGAGGAGAGACCCAGTACTTC. Its protein product is CASSLNIGQGGETQYF.

The rearrangement links TRBV5-1 to TRBJ1-2; 9 bases match TRBD1. Germline CDR1 and CDR2: SGHRS and YFSETQ. The CDR3 is 17 residues long. V lost 0 bases to trimming and J lost 0 bases; unmatched junction nucleotides: 6. Here the CDR3 DNA reads TGCGCCAGCAGCTTGGGGACAGGGGCGGTTGCTAACTATGGCTACACCTTC. Translation: CASSLGTGAVANYGYTF. Looking up the rest from reference TRBV5-1 and TRBJ1-2 gives the full variable domain: KAGVTQTPRYLIKTRGQQVTLSCSPISGHRSVSWYQQTPGQGLQFLFEYFSETQRNKGNFPGRFSGRQFSNSRSEMNVSTLELGDSALYLCASSLGTGAVANYGYTFGSGTRLTVV.

The chain links TRBV27 to TRBJ1-4, with 8 nucleotides matching TRBD1. J lost 4 bases, V lost 5 bases, and 12 bases had no gene match. CDR1 and CDR2 from the germline V gene are MNHEY and SMNVEV (reference sequence). The CDR3 contains 17 residues. For the CDR3, the DNA is TGTGCCAGCAGTCGTCACCGGGACAGGAGTCTTAATGAAAAACTGTTTTTT. It translates to CASSRHRDRSLNEKLFF.

The V gene is TRBV3-1 (or the pseudogene TRBV3-2), the J gene TRBJ2-1, with D unclear. Trimming removed 0 bases from V and 10 bases from J, with 10 bases in between. The length of the CDR3 is 13 residues. CDR1 is LGHDT and CDR2 is YNNKEL in the germline V gene (reference sequence). CDR3 protein: CASSQDRAGEQFF. Here the CDR3 DNA reads TGTGCCAGCAGCCAAGATAGAGCAGGCGAGCAGTTCTTC.

J is TRBJ2-7 and V is TRBV7-2; 7 nucleotides match TRBD1. This CDR3 has 11 residues. Trimming at V came to 6 bases and at J to 5 bases, leaving 1 base not matched to a gene. Germline V gene sequence: CDR1 SGHTA, CDR2 FQGNSA. Here the CDR3 reads CASRQGNEQYF. The CDR3 coding sequence is TGTGCCAGCAGACAGGGGAACGAGCAGTACTTC.

This clone was detected once. J is TRBJ2-7 and V is TRBV21-1; no DNA check was done on the table's D call, TRBD1. TRBV21-1 is labeled a pseudogene. The CDR3 totals 15 residues. This CDR3 is CASSKGTGAHLEQYF. CDR3 bases: TGTGCCAGCAGCAAAGGTACAGGGGCCCATCTGGAGCAGTACTTC.

The rearrangement links TRBV6-1 to TRBJ2-1; unclear D gene. V dropped 1 base and J dropped 3 bases, with 4 bases sitting between them. This CDR3 region has 13 residues. Germline V gene sequence: CDR1 MNHNS, CDR2 SASEGT. CDR3 in amino acids: CASSEGIYNEQFF. In nucleotides, the CDR3 is TGTGCCAGCAGTGAAGGTATCTACAATGAGCAGTTCTTC.

V gene TRBV28 combines with J gene TRBJ1-6; no clear D gene. The CDR3 covers 12 residues. With 5 bases removed from V and 6 bases from J, the gap between germline ends came to 5 bases. The germline V gene has CDR1 MDHEN and CDR2 SYDVKM. CDR3 DNA: TGTGCCAGCAGTCTTAGTAATTCACCCCTCCACTTT. It codes for CASSLSNSPLHF.

This clone was picked up a small number of times. The J gene is TRBJ2-5, the V gene TRBV19, with D perhaps TRBD1 (6 bases). Germline V gene sequence: CDR1 LNHDA, CDR2 SQIVND (reference sequence). CDR3 length: 13 residues. Trimming cost V 3 bases and J 5 bases, with 10 bases left between them. This CDR3 is CASSMGARETQYF. The CDR3 DNA sequence: TGTGCCAGTAGTATGGGGGCGCGGGAGACCCAGTACTTC.

The chain employs TRBV5-1 and TRBJ2-1, with 8 bases aligning to TRBD2. CDR3 length equals 15 residues. Germline V gene lookup returns CDR1 SGHRS and CDR2 YFSETQ. With 2 bases clipped from V and 5 bases from J, the junction kept 6 bases outside the gene matches. This chain's CDR3 is CASSFSRGGNNEQFF. The CDR3 DNA reads as TGCGCCAGCAGCTTTTCTCGCGGGGGGAACAATGAGCAGTTCTTC.

CDR3 sequence (DNA): TGTGCCAGTGTGACTAGCGGGGACGAGCAGTTCTTC. This codes for CASVTSGDEQFF. The rearrangement links TRBV19 to TRBJ2-1; TRBD2 aligns across 11 bases. The trim removed 8 bases at V and 10 bases at J, leaving 4 bases unmatched. This CDR3 spans 12 amino acids. Germline V lookup: CDR1 LNHDA, CDR2 SQIVND (reference sequence).

This rearrangement joins TRBV27 to TRBJ2-5, with TRBD1 identical over 8 bases. Germline V CDR1 and CDR2: MNHEY, SMNVEV (reference sequence). The CDR3 is 14 amino acids. V lost 2 bases, J lost 4 bases, and 3 bases stayed unmatched. CDR3 residues: CASSLGQGLETQYF. Written as DNA, the CDR3 is TGTGCCAGCAGTTTAGGACAGGGCCTAGAGACCCAGTACTTC.

The CDR3 sequence: CASSGQVPYEQYF. The CDR3 DNA reads TGTGCCAGCAGCGGACAGGTGCCCTACGAGCAGTACTTC. The chain combines TRBV28 with TRBJ2-7, with 7 bases that match TRBD1. The CDR3 extends over 13 amino acids. Looked up from germline, CDR1 is MDHEN and CDR2 is SYDVKM. Trimming cost V 6 bases and J 2 bases; bases outside gene matches: 4.